These 30 T cell receptor beta chains originate from one sample sequenced in a study of breast tumors, draining lymph nodes, adjacent tissues. Axillary draining lymph nodes of breast cancer patients supplied the node samples. TCRdb reprocessed the multiplex PCR reads with MiXCR, giving one entry per CDR3 protein. The data contain approximately 280,000 distinct CDR3 sequences, 30% of them singletons. Sequenced material: axillary lymph node tissue. The receptor set was obtained from a female donor with breast cancer. Some clones in this sample may be carry-over from other donors' samples.

This clonotype has ten or more counts. The V and J genes are TRBV20-1 and TRBJ1-2, with 8 bases matching TRBD1. The CDR3 consists of 15 residues. Per the germline V gene, CDR1 is DFQATT and CDR2 is SNEGSKA (reference sequence). Trimming cost V 1 base and J 2 bases; bases outside gene matches: 6. The CDR3 here is CSARASGTGNYGYTF. The CDR3 bases are TGCAGTGCTAGAGCTTCCGGGACAGGCAACTATGGCTACACCTTC.

This clonotype has at least ten counts. This chain uses TRBV4-3 with TRBJ2-1; D tentatively reads TRBD1 or TRBD2 (5 bases each). V lost 1 base to trimming and J lost 9 bases, with 10 bases between them. The length of the CDR3 is 13 residues. Germline lookup yields CDR1 LGHNA and CDR2 YSLEER. CDR3 region: CASSQGPGLEQFF. The DNA for the CDR3 is TGCGCCAGCAGCCAAGGTCCGGGGCTTGAGCAGTTCTTC.

This clonotype occurred many times. The chain employs TRBV19 and TRBJ1-2; D not resolved. V gave up 1 base and J gave up 6 bases, with 12 bases separating them. This CDR3 is 14 amino acids long. Germline V gene lookup returns CDR1 LNHDA and CDR2 SQIVND (reference sequence). CDR3 DNA sequence: TGTGCCAGTAGTATAGCTATAAAGACGGATGGCTACACCTTC. It encodes CASSIAIKTDGYTF.

CDR3 in DNA: TGTGCCAGCAGCCAATCGGCCGCGGGAGGAGCATACAATGAGCAGTTCTTC. The encoded protein is CASSQSAAGGAYNEQFF. This chain uses TRBV4-2 with TRBJ2-1; TRBD2 matches at 8 bases. CDR3 length: 17 amino acids. Germline CDR1 LGHNA, CDR2 YNFKEQ. J was trimmed by 4 bases and V by 2 bases; bases with no gene match: 10.

This clonotype came up many times. V gene TRBV7-2 combines with J gene TRBJ2-3; TRBD2 might be the D (6 bases). The V end was cut by 8 bases, the J end by 1 base, with 16 bases between. The CDR3 consists of 15 residues. Per the germline V gene, CDR1 is SGHTA and CDR2 is FQGNSA. CDR3 sequence: CASSPVADRTDTQYF. In DNA, the CDR3 is TGTGCCAGCTCCCCTGTAGCGGACCGCACAGATACGCAGTATTTT.

About this clonotype: A much larger clone lies one base from this, so it may be a read error. The chain joins TRBV12-3 or TRBV12-4 to TRBJ1-5; 7 bases map to TRBD1. The CDR3 loop spans 14 amino acids. J gave up 0 bases and V 6 bases, and 2 bases lay outside the gene matches. The CDR3 is CASSGQASNQPQHF. In nucleotides, the CDR3 is TGTGCCAGCAGCGGACAGGCTAGCAATCAGCCCCAGCATTTT.

This clonotype showed up many times. The chain has TRBV6-6 and TRBJ1-4; tentatively, D is TRBD1 (5 bases). Germline lookup yields CDR1 MNHNY and CDR2 SVGAGI (reference sequence). The CDR3 extends over 15 amino acids. The V end was cut by 0 bases, the J end by 8 bases, with 13 bases between. CDR3 sequence reads: CASSYSQGVGEKLFF. The CDR3 DNA follows: TGTGCCAGCAGTTACTCCCAGGGCGTTGGCGAAAAACTGTTTTTT.

As to this clonotype: Possible read error: a much larger clone is one base away. This CDR3 is CASSRGGSEQYF. The CDR3, as DNA: TGTGCCAGCAGCCGGGGGGGCTCCGAGCAGTACTTC. The chain uses TRBV5-8 and TRBJ2-7; 8 bases match TRBD2. With V trimmed by 4 bases and J by 6 bases, 3 bases remained unmatched. The CDR3 totals 12 residues. Germline CDR1 reads SGHTS; CDR2 reads YDEGEE.

This clonotype has ten or more counts. The chain links TRBV12-3 or TRBV12-4 to TRBJ2-2, with TRBD2 identical over 7 bases. The CDR3 totals 14 residues. The ends lost 6 bases at V and 5 bases at J; junction bases unmatched: 6. The CDR3, as DNA: TGTGCCAGCAGGCCGGGACTAATGACCGGGGAGCTGTTTTTT. Translated, it gives CASRPGLMTGELFF.

This clonotype occurred once. A much larger clone differs from this one at a single base, so this may be a read error. The final CDR3 position lacks the conserved phenylalanine or tryptophan, pointing to a likely read error. V is TRBV5-4 and J is TRBJ2-7; maybe TRBD2 (7 bases). V lost 3 bases and J 3 bases, leaving 19 bases between the germline ends. The CDR3 is 16 residues long. Germline V gives CDR1 SGHNT, CDR2 YYREEE (reference sequence). CDR3 DNA: TGTGCCAGCAGCTCCCTCGAGGGGGGGAAGGGCTACGAGCAGTACTGC. Protein: CASSSLEGGKGYEQYC.

In this sample, this clonotype turned up a few times. This rearrangement joins TRBV3-1 to TRBJ2-7; tentatively, D is TRBD1 (6 bases). The CDR3 covers 14 residues. Trimming pared 0 bases from V and 11 bases from J, leaving 17 bases between. Germline CDR1 is LGHDT and CDR2 is YNNKEL (reference sequence). The CDR3 DNA reads as TGTGCCAGCAGCCAAGACCCGAGCAGGGGAGAGAAGTACTTC. Its protein product is CASSQDPSRGEKYF.

This clonotype showed up many times. A junction end diverges from the germline sequence, so it may reflect a read error. V and J are TRBV5-1 and TRBJ1-6, with TRBD1 identical over 8 bases. The CDR3 has 14 amino acids. Per germline, CDR1 SGHRS and CDR2 YFSETQ. CDR3 DNA sequence: TGTGCCAGCAGCTTAGGACAGGGTAGCTCACCCCTCCACTTT. As protein: CASSLGQGSSPLHF. The full variable domain, with the rest looked up from reference TRBV5-1 and TRBJ1-6, is KAGVTQTPRYLIKTRGQQVTLSCSPISGHRSVSWYQQTPGQGLQFLFEYFSETQRNKGNFPGRFSGRQFSNSRSEMNVSTLELGDSALYLCASSLGQGSSPLHFGNGTRLTVT.

Worth noting for this clonotype: A read error is possible here, since a much larger clone lies one base away. This CDR3 is missing its conserved last phenylalanine or tryptophan, likely due to a read error. This chain joins TRBV14 and TRBJ1-2, with a tentative D call TRBD1 (5 bases). V dropped 5 bases and J dropped 4 bases, with 11 bases sitting between them. CDR1 and CDR2 from the germline V gene are SGHDN and FVKESK. This CDR3 has 13 residues. CDR3 DNA: TGTGCCAGCAGCTCTATGGGGACCTATGGCTACACCTCC. Protein sequence: CASSSMGTYGYTS.

The sample holds many counts of this clonotype. V is TRBV4-1 and J is TRBJ2-1, with 11 nucleotides matching TRBD2. Unmatched junction bases numbered 7, after V lost 1 base and J lost 8 bases. Germline-derived CDR1 and CDR2 are MGHRA and YSYEKL. This CDR3 comprises 16 residues. This CDR3 reads CASSQGRLAGIDEQFF. CDR3 DNA: TGCGCCAGCAGCCAAGGGAGACTAGCGGGAATCGATGAGCAGTTCTTC.

This clonotype has a count of ten or more. This chain links TRBV14 with TRBJ2-2; no clear D gene. V lost 0 bases to trimming and J lost 8 bases, with 7 bases between them. CDR1 SGHDN and CDR2 FVKESK come from the germline V gene. This CDR3 has 13 residues. The DNA of the CDR3 is TGTGCCAGCAGCCAAGATATGACAGGGGAGCTGTTTTTT. Translating it yields CASSQDMTGELFF.

This clonotype was seen more than once but under ten times. At one of its ends the junction is not consistent with the germline gene, which may arise from a read error. V is TRBV9 and J is TRBJ2-1; 11 bases are shared with TRBD1. Germline V gives CDR1 SGDLS, CDR2 YYNGEE. The CDR3 consists of 15 residues. CDR3 DNA sequence: TGTGCCAGCAGCGTATCGGGACAGGGGGGAATTGAGCCGTTCTTC. Protein: CASSVSGQGGIEPFF.

Note on this clonotype: The CDR3 does not end in the conserved phenylalanine or tryptophan, so this is likely a read error. The gene calls are TRBV2 and TRBJ2-5; D gene ambiguous. This CDR3 contains 11 residues. Germline lookup yields CDR1 SNHLY and CDR2 FYNNEI. V was pared by 7 bases and J by 3 bases, with 6 bases between. The CDR3 coding sequence is TGTGCCAGCACCCATAAAGAGACCCAGTACCTC. Encoded protein: CASTHKETQYL.

This clonotype appeared many times. This rearrangement joins TRBV5-1 to TRBJ2-3, with TRBD2 matching over 7 bases. The CDR3 length is 17 residues. Trimming removed 0 bases from V and 1 base from J; junction bases left unmatched: 8. Germline V gene sequence: CDR1 SGHRS, CDR2 YFSETQ. CDR3 sequence reads: CASSLVPSGGGTDTQYF. DNA for the CDR3: TGCGCCAGCAGCTTGGTCCCGTCGGGAGGTGGCACAGATACGCAGTATTTT.

At least ten counts were recorded for this clonotype. This chain uses TRBV9 with TRBJ2-1; D may be TRBD1 (6 bases). There are 14 residues in the CDR3. Germline lookup yields CDR1 SGDLS and CDR2 YYNGEE. The ends were cut back, 0 bases at V and 8 bases at J, with 12 bases in the middle. The CDR3 sequence: CASSVGRSGDEQFF. In DNA, the CDR3 is TGTGCCAGCAGCGTAGGGAGGTCAGGGGATGAGCAGTTCTTC. Variable domain in full (rest from reference TRBV9 and TRBJ2-1): DSGVTQTPKHLITATGQRVTLRCSPRSGDLSVYWYQQSLDQGLQFLIQYYNGEERAKGNILERFSAQQFPDLHSELNLSSLELGDSALYFCASSVGRSGDEQFFGPGTRLTVL.

This clonotype was detected ten times or more. J is TRBJ2-2 and V is TRBV7-9; TRBD1 matches at 7 bases. This CDR3 is built from 16 residues. With V trimmed by 5 bases and J by 2 bases, 8 bases remained unmatched. Germline lookup yields CDR1 SEHNR and CDR2 FQNEAQ (reference sequence). In nucleotides, the CDR3 is TGTGCCAGCAGCACGACCGGGACAGCCAACACCGGGGAGCTGTTTTTT. Translating it yields CASSTTGTANTGELFF.

This clonotype has a count of ten or more. The chain uses TRBV10-3 and TRBJ2-3, with 10 bases that match TRBD2. The V segment lost 0 bases and the J segment 0 bases; nucleotides outside the gene matches: 3. This CDR3 region has 17 residues. CDR1 is ENHRY, CDR2 SYGVKD, per germline. CDR3 in amino acids: CAISESTTSGSTDTQYF. CDR3 nucleotides: TGTGCCATCAGTGAGTCCACGACTAGCGGGAGCACAGATACGCAGTATTTT.

In this sample, this clonotype turned up many times. V gene TRBV4-3 combines with J gene TRBJ1-4; the D is unclear. V was pared by 4 bases and J by 2 bases, with 8 bases between. Germline CDR1 and CDR2: LGHNA and YSLEER. The CDR3 length is 14 residues. The CDR3 loop reads CASSLTDTNEKLFF. The CDR3 region has the DNA TGCGCCAGCAGCCTTACTGATACTAATGAAAAACTGTTTTTT.

This clonotype came up many times. The chain combines TRBV29-1 with TRBJ2-5; 9 positions agree with TRBD2. V gave up 7 bases and J gave up 1 base; unmatched junction bases: 7. The CDR3 is made up of 14 amino acids. Germline V gene sequence: CDR1 SQVTM, CDR2 ANQGSEA. The CDR3 here is CSARAGGGQETQYF. As DNA, the CDR3 is TGCAGCGCCAGAGCGGGAGGAGGCCAAGAGACCCAGTACTTC.

This clonotype came up many times. The chain links TRBV9 to TRBJ1-2; the D is unclear. This CDR3 contains 16 residues. V gave up 0 bases and J gave up 4 bases, with 16 bases separating them. Germline V CDR1 and CDR2: SGDLS, YYNGEE. CDR3 region: CASSVDGGRAPYGYTF. The CDR3 region has the DNA TGTGCCAGCAGCGTAGATGGAGGTCGGGCTCCCTATGGCTACACCTTC.

This clonotype appeared many times. The CDR3 region has the DNA TGCAGTGCCACGACAGGGGTCTTCCCCTACGAGCAGTACTTC. Its translation: CSATTGVFPYEQYF. V usage is TRBV20-1 and J usage is TRBJ2-7; TRBD1 agrees at 8 bases. This CDR3 is 14 amino acids long. V was clipped by 6 bases and J by 2 bases; unmatched bases: 9. Germline-derived CDR1 and CDR2 are DFQATT and SNEGSKA (reference sequence).

The table lists this clonotype with many counts. V gene TRBV20-1 combines with J gene TRBJ2-1; TRBD2 matches at 13 bases. In germline, CDR1 is DFQATT, CDR2 SNEGSKA (reference sequence). V trimming: 4 bases; J trimming: 9 bases; junction bases outside the gene matches: 9. The CDR3 runs to 15 residues. CDR3 in DNA: TGCAGTGCTATTATAACTAGCGGGAGGGGCGGTGAGCAGTTCTTC. Protein sequence: CSAIITSGRGGEQFF.

This clonotype was seen at least ten times. The rearrangement links TRBV7-2 to TRBJ2-7, with 12 bases that match TRBD2. With V trimmed by 5 bases and J by 4 bases, 12 bases remained unmatched. The CDR3 has 17 amino acids. Germline CDR1 is SGHTA and CDR2 is FQGNSA. CDR3 residues: CASSPRLAGVGPYEQYF. The CDR3 DNA reads as TGTGCCAGCAGCCCCCGACTAGCGGGAGTTGGGCCTTACGAGCAGTACTTC.

This clonotype was observed many times. The chain employs TRBV19 and TRBJ2-1, with a possible D match to TRBD2 (5 bases). Trimming removed 5 bases from V and 6 bases from J, with 11 bases in between. Germline V gives CDR1 LNHDA, CDR2 SQIVND (reference sequence). The CDR3 is made up of 13 amino acids. The CDR3 loop reads CASSSRGFNEQFF. CDR3 DNA: TGTGCCAGTAGTTCCCGAGGGTTCAATGAGCAGTTCTTC.

This clonotype has a count of ten or more. V usage is TRBV12-3 or TRBV12-4 and J usage is TRBJ2-5, with D unresolved. This CDR3 is 14 amino acids long. Trimming removed 6 bases at V and 5 bases at J, with 16 bases between. CDR3 bases: TGTGCCAGCAGGAACCTCGGCGTGATGGAGACCCAGTACTTC. It yields the protein CASRNLGVMETQYF.

V gene TRBV18 combines with J gene TRBJ1-6; TRBD1 might be the D (5 bases). This CDR3 spans 16 amino acids. Trimming removed 0 bases from V and 7 bases from J, with 13 bases in between. Germline V gene lookup returns CDR1 KGHSH and CDR2 LQKENI. The DNA of the CDR3 is TGTGCCAGCTCACCACCGTTGGGGCGCGGGAATTCACCCCTCCACTTT. It is translated as CASSPPLGRGNSPLHF.